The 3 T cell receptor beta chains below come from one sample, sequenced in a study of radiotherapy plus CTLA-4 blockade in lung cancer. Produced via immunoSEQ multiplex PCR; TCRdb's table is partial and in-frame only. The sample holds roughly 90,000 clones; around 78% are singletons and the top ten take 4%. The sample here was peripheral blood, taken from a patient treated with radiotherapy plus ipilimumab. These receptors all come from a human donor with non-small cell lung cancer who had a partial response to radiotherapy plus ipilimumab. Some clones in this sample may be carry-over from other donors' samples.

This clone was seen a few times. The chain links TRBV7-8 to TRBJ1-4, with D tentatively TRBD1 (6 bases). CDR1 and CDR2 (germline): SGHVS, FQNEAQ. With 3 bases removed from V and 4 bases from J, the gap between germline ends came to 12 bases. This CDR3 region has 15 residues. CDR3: CASSLRGQVNEKLFF. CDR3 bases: TGTGCCAGCAGCTTGCGGGGGCAAGTTAATGAAAAACTGTTTTTT.

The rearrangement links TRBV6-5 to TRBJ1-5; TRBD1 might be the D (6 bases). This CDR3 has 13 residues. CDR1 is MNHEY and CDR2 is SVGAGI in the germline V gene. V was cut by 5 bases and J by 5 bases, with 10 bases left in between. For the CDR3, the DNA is TGTGCCAGCAGTAGGGGGGGGGATCAGCCCCAGCATTTT. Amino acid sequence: CASSRGGDQPQHF.

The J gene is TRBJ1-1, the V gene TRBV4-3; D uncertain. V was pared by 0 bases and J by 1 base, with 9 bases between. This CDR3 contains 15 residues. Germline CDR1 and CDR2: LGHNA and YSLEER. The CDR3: CASSQEMLKNTEAFF. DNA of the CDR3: TGCGCCAGCAGCCAAGAGATGCTAAAGAACACTGAAGCTTTCTTT.